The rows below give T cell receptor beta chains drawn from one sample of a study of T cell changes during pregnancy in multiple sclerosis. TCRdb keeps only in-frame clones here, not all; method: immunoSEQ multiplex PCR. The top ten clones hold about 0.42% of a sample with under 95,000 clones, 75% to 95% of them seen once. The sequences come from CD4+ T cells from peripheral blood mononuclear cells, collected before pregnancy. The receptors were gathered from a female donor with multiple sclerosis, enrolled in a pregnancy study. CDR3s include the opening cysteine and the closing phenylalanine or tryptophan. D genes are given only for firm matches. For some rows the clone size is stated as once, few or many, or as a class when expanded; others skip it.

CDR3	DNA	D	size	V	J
CASSPRTSGTDTQYF	TGTGCCAGCTCACCACGGACTAGCGGGACAGATACGCAGTATTTT	TRBD2	NA	TRBV18	TRBJ2-3
CASSLTPDLGGTQYF	TGTGCCAGCAGCTTAACTCCGGACTTAGGTGGGACCCAGTACTTC	NA	NA	TRBV7-3	TRBJ2-5
CASRWTGTSGKFF	TGTGCCAGCAGATGGACAGGGACATCCGGGAAGTTCTTC	TRBD1	NA	TRBV7-2	TRBJ2-1
CASSLEGQGYGYTF	TGCGCCAGCAGCTTGGAAGGACAGGGCTACGGCTACACCTTC	TRBD1	NA	TRBV5-1	TRBJ1-2
CASSIFQGQGANQPQHF	TGTGCCAGTAGTATATTCCAGGGGCAGGGGGCGAATCAGCCCCAGCATTTT	TRBD1	NA	TRBV19	TRBJ1-5
CASSSANTGELFF	TGTGCCAGCAGTTCGGCGAACACCGGGGAGCTGTTTTTT	NA	NA	TRBV6-5	TRBJ2-2
CASSRLTGTGMSYEQYF	TGCGCCAGCAGCCGACTGACCGGGACAGGGATGTCCTACGAGCAGTACTTC	TRBD1	NA	TRBV4-3	TRBJ2-7
CASSSGGYNEQFF	TGTGCCAGCAGCTCGGGAGGGTACAATGAGCAGTTCTTC	TRBD2	NA	TRBV28	TRBJ2-1
CASSSRQGRQAFF	TGTGCCAGCAGCTCGCGACAGGGCAGGCAAGCTTTCTTT	TRBD1	NA	TRBV7-3	TRBJ1-1
CASSLSSTDTQYF	TGTGCCAGCAGCTTATCAAGCACAGATACGCAGTATTTT	NA	few	TRBV5-4	TRBJ2-3
CASSLDRVRTGELFF	TGCGCCAGCAGCCTGGACAGGGTGAGGACCGGGGAGCTGTTTTTT	TRBD1	NA	TRBV5-1	TRBJ2-2
CASRPRASTDTQYF	TGTGCCAGCAGACCGAGGGCCAGCACAGATACGCAGTATTTT	NA	NA	TRBV27	TRBJ2-3
CASCGTANYGYTF	TGTGCCAGCTGCGGGACAGCTAACTATGGCTACACCTTC	TRBD1	NA	TRBV6-1	TRBJ1-2
CASSSDGRQETQYF	TGTGCCAGCAGCTCCGATGGGCGCCAAGAGACCCAGTACTTC	NA	NA	TRBV7-2	TRBJ2-5
CASTSFGQGTYEQYF	TGTGCCAGCACTTCTTTCGGACAGGGCACCTACGAGCAGTACTTC	TRBD1	NA	TRBV27	TRBJ2-7
CAWSVQGGNTIYF	TGTGCCTGGAGTGTACAGGGAGGGAACACCATATATTTT	NA	once	TRBV30	TRBJ1-3
CASSLDRAGNEQFF	TGTGCCAGCAGCCTGGACAGGGCAGGGAATGAGCAGTTCTTC	TRBD1	NA	TRBV7-6	TRBJ2-1
CASSFAAFGTGELFF	TGTGCCAGCAGCTTCGCGGCGTTTGGGACCGGGGAGCTGTTTTTT	NA	NA	TRBV5-6	TRBJ2-2
CASRDHRGANEQFF	TGTGCCAGCAGGGACCACAGGGGAGCCAATGAGCAGTTCTTC	TRBD1	once	TRBV6-5	TRBJ2-1
CATMPGTSLEGTEAFF	TGTGCCACCATGCCCGGGACTTCACTCGAGGGCACTGAAGCTTTCTTT	NA	NA	TRBV28	TRBJ1-1
CASSFFRGSGSGTDTQYF	TGTGCCAGCAGCTTCTTCAGGGGGAGCGGGAGTGGGACAGATACGCAGTATTTT	NA	NA	TRBV11-2	TRBJ2-3
CASSRGQGTTDTQYF	TGTGCCAGCAGCCGCGGACAGGGTACGACAGATACGCAGTATTTT	TRBD1	NA	TRBV5-8	TRBJ2-3
CASSYSQALYGYTF	TGTGCCAGCAGTTACTCCCAGGCCCTCTATGGCTACACCTTC	NA	once	TRBV6-6	TRBJ1-2
CASSLWEGGGTGELFF	TGTGCCAGCAGTTTATGGGAGGGGGGGGGAACCGGGGAGCTGTTTTTT	NA	once	TRBV27	TRBJ2-2
CASITGGSGASYGYTF	TGTGCCAGCATCACAGGGGGGTCGGGGGCGAGCTATGGCTACACCTTC	TRBD1	NA	TRBV6-6	TRBJ1-2
CASSVAGGPGDGYTF	TGTGCCAGCAGCGTAGCTGGCGGTCCCGGGGATGGCTACACCTTC	NA	once	TRBV9	TRBJ1-2
CASSPGLLYNSPLHF	TGTGCCAGCAGCCCGGGACTGCTTTATAATTCACCCCTCCACTTT	NA	NA	TRBV5-5	TRBJ1-6
CASSGDRGGNSPLHF	TGTGCCAGTAGTGGAGACCGGGGTGGTAATTCACCCCTCCACTTT	NA	few	TRBV19	TRBJ1-6
CASEGHPGFTDTQYF	TGTGCCAGCGAAGGCCACCCAGGATTCACAGATACGCAGTATTTT	NA	NA	TRBV21-1	TRBJ2-3
CASSQGDRAMNTEAFF	TGCGCCAGCAGCCAAGGGGACAGGGCCATGAACACTGAAGCTTTCTTT	TRBD1	NA	TRBV4-3	TRBJ1-1
CASSSGVDWSTEAFF	TGCGCCAGCAGCTCAGGGGTCGATTGGAGCACTGAAGCTTTCTTT	NA	NA	TRBV5-1	TRBJ1-1
CASSLVSGEQYF	TGTGCCAGCAGCTTAGTAAGCGGGGAGCAGTACTTC	NA	NA	TRBV7-2	TRBJ2-7
CARRDSEDYGYTF	TGTGCCAGAAGGGACAGTGAAGACTATGGCTATACCTTC	TRBD1	NA	TRBV2	TRBJ1-2
CASSRTGYETQYF	TGTGCCAGTAGCAGGACAGGGTACGAGACCCAGTACTTC	TRBD1	NA	TRBV19	TRBJ2-5
CASSLKDSYNSPLHF	TGTGCCAGCAGCTTAAAGGACAGCTATAATTCACCCCTCCACTTT	NA	NA	TRBV5-4	TRBJ1-6
CASSYHLAGGSNEQFF	TGTGCCAGCAGTTACCACCTAGCGGGAGGTAGCAATGAGCAGTTCTTC	TRBD2	once	TRBV28	TRBJ2-1
CASMRREGDNEQFF	TGTGCCAGCATGAGGCGGGAGGGGGACAATGAGCAGTTCTTC	TRBD2	NA	TRBV6-1	TRBJ2-1
CASSGGTGANTEAFF	TGTGCCAGCAGCGGCGGGACAGGAGCGAACACTGAAGCTTTCTTT	TRBD1	once	TRBV11-3	TRBJ1-1
CAHSYTNEKLFF	TGTGCCCACTCCTACACTAATGAAAAACTGTTTTTT	NA	NA	TRBV10-3	TRBJ1-4
CASRVTGGQYEQYF	TGTGCCAGCAGGGTGACAGGGGGCCAGTACGAGCAGTACTTC	TRBD1	NA	TRBV6-1	TRBJ2-7
CSAKQGVGYTF	TGCAGTGCCAAACAGGGGGTAGGCTACACCTTC	TRBD1	NA	TRBV20-1	TRBJ1-2
CASSLIEAGAVDTQYF	TGCGCCAGCAGCCTAATAGAAGCGGGAGCCGTAGATACGCAGTATTTT	TRBD2	few	TRBV4-1	TRBJ2-3
CASSLEPRTDTQYF	TGCGCCAGCAGCTTGGAACCTCGGACAGATACGCAGTATTTT	NA	NA	TRBV5-1	TRBJ2-3
CASSWGPSNNYGYTF	TGTGCCAGCAGCTGGGGGCCAAGCAATAACTATGGCTACACCTTC	NA	NA	TRBV5-5	TRBJ1-2
CASSSGLAGSYEQYF	TGCGCCAGCAGCTCGGGACTAGCGGGGTCCTACGAGCAGTACTTC	TRBD2	NA	TRBV5-1	TRBJ2-7
CASSQGTGGSDPGNTIYF	TGCGCCAGCAGCCAAGGGACAGGGGGCTCCGACCCTGGAAACACCATATATTTT	TRBD1	NA	TRBV4-3	TRBJ1-3
CASSPVGAIKKTQYF	TGTGCCAGCAGCCCCGTGGGGGCCATTAAGAAGACCCAGTACTTC	NA	NA	TRBV7-2	TRBJ2-5
CASSQEYSGGVTDTQYF	TGCGCCAGCAGCCAAGAGTATAGCGGGGGGGTCACAGATACGCAGTATTTT	TRBD2	NA	TRBV4-3	TRBJ2-3
CASGRGQAQIQPQHF	TGTGCTAGTGGACGGGGACAGGCCCAGATTCAGCCCCAGCATTTT	TRBD1	NA	TRBV12-5	TRBJ1-5
CASSRTSGTDTQYF	TGTGCCAGCAGCCGGACTAGCGGCACAGATACGCAGTATTTT	TRBD2	NA	TRBV11-3	TRBJ2-3
CASSLESGSSGELFF	TGCGCCAGCAGCTTGGAAAGCGGGAGCTCCGGGGAGCTGTTTTTT	TRBD2	NA	TRBV5-1	TRBJ2-2
CASSFTTGNTEAFF	TGTGCCAGCAGCTTTACAACAGGGAACACTGAAGCTTTCTTT	NA	NA	TRBV7-9	TRBJ1-1
CASSELRINTEAFF	TGTGCCAGCAGTGAACTGAGAATCAACACTGAAGCTTTCTTT	NA	NA	TRBV6-1	TRBJ1-1
CASSKVRGSTPGYEQYF	TGTGCCAGCAGCAAAGTGCGGGGGTCCACCCCGGGTTACGAGCAGTACTTC	NA	NA	TRBV21-1	TRBJ2-7